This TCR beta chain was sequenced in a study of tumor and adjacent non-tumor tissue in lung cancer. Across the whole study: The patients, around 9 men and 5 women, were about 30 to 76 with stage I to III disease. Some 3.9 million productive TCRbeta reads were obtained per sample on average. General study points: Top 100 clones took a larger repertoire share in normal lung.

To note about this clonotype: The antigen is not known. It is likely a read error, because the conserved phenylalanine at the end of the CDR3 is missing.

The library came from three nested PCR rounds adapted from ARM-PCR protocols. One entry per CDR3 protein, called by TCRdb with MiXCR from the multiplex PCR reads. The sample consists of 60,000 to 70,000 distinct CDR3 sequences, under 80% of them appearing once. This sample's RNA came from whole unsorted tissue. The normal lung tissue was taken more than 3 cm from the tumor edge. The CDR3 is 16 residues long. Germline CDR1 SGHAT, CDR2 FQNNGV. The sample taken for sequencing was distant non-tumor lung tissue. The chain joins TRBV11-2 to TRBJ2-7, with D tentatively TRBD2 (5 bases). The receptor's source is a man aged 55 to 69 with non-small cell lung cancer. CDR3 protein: CVSSLAWFRGSYEQYL. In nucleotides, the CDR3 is TGTGTCAGCAGCTTAGCCTGGTTTAGAGGGAGTTACGAGCAGTACCTC.